The entry below gives a single TCR beta chain sequence along with its context. The antigen remains unidentified. Germline trimming cut 4 bases from V and 10 bases from J; bases unmatched to any gene: 13. This CDR3 has 14 amino acids. Germline V CDR1 and CDR2: SGHVS, FQNEAQ. The sample comes from a study of T cell repertoires in cytomegalovirus infection. At the level of the study: Recently identified HLA-C-restricted CMV epitopes and well-studied HLA-B-restricted CMV epitopes were used by the study. Study conclusions and caveats: Of the TCR beta families, the public ones yielded a cumulative frequency that identified carriers of CMV plus the relevant HLA. The ex vivo response showed dominance by HLA-C-restricted CMV-specific TCR beta clonotypes.

TCRdb fed the reads into MiXCR, producing one record per CDR3 protein. This table has more than 250,000 distinct CDR3 sequences, roughly 25% appearing once. The V gene is TRBV7-8, the J gene TRBJ2-7; 7 bases are a match to TRBD1. The sequencing here drew on cultured PBMCs, taken from culture after CMV antigen stimulation. The clonotype originates from a human donor in good health (CMV status not recorded). Some clones in this sample may be carry-over from other donors' samples. The CDR3 DNA follows: TGTGCCAGCAGCTCACCCGACAGGGTGGCAGGACAGTACTTC. This sequence encodes CASSSPDRVAGQYF.